The subject of this entry is one TCR beta chain. Its antigen is unidentified. This sample is drawn from a study of shared clonotypes between healthy human individuals. Study-wide results and caveats: It was the non-shared clonotypes that had lower generation probabilities than clonotypes shared by all four donors.

The CDR3 totals 14 residues. V shed 4 bases and J shed 6 bases, with 12 bases lying between them. CDR1 is SNHLY, CDR2 FYNNEI, per germline. The input for sorted-subset replicate PCRs was roughly 180 ng DNA, about 29,000 T cell genomes. TCRdb's table, derived via immunoSEQ multiplex PCR, lists solely in-frame clones and lacks some. Of millions of clones in the sample, around 90% were seen once. Donation came from healthy HIV-negative adults that had no recent acute infections or vaccinations. CD4+ cells were split into CD45RA+ naive and CD45RA-negative memory subsets. The chain has TRBV2 and TRBJ2-2, with D hard to call. This sequence was found in a man between 18 and 35 years old in good health. The sequencing input was naive CD4+ T cells sorted from blood. The subset is: CD45RA+ positively selected. The CDR3 region has the DNA TGTGCCAGCAGTGCGGTGGTAGGATCCGGGGAGCTGTTTTTT. Translating it yields CASSAVVGSGELFF.